The clone carrying this T cell receptor beta chain was picked up a small number of times. A much larger clonotype is one base distant, so this may be a read error. Gene names are the mouse ones. Other DNA sequences in this specimen translate into the identical CDR3. Sorting of pooled cutaneous lymph node cells used CD4, CD8alpha, NKG2D, NKG2ACE and other markers. RNA, once extracted, was reverse transcribed into cDNA for use as the sequencing template. Profiling relied on immunoSEQ multiplex PCR, and the TCRdb table lists in-frame clones only, not all of them. This sample has more than 250,000 clones, each found more than once. This entry is derived from a study of CD8+ T cells in alopecia areata. The sequenced sample consisted of CD4+ T cells sorted from a lymph node. The sequence was collected from a C3H/HeJ mouse with alopecia areata. The MHC haplotype of the strain is H2-k.

CDR3 amino acids: CASSRDSNTEVFF. The CDR3 DNA, read in part, is TGTGCCAGCAGCCGGGACAGCAACACA. The V and J genes are TRBV19 and TRBJ1-1; 7 bases are a match to TRBD1. The sequenced fragment ends 4 residues before the CDR3 boundary, so the rest is inferred from the germline J gene. Germline trimming cut 5 bases from V and 2 bases from J; bases unmatched to any gene: 3. The CDR3 length is 13 residues. Per germline, CDR1 FNHDT and CDR2 SITEND (reference sequence).